This T cell receptor beta chain was identified in a study of OX40 agonist ivuxolimab in advanced cancers. Findings of the study overall: Also showing low normalized T-cell clonal expansion were some of the nonresponders.

With regard to this clone: Antigen unknown.

Data came from immunoSEQ multiplex PCR; TCRdb stores just in-frame clones and leaves some out. The sample yields around 21,000 clones, about 81% seen once. The CDR3 covers 14 residues. The germline gives CDR1 MNHEY, CDR2 SMNVEV (reference sequence). With V trimmed by 7 bases and J by 2 bases, 8 bases remained unmatched. Sequencing used CD4+ or CD8+ T cells sorted from blood, obtained in a trial of the OX40 agonist ivuxolimab. V usage is TRBV27 and J usage is TRBJ2-7; 7 nucleotides align to TRBD2. This TCR was recovered from an adult with an advanced solid tumor such as melanoma, head and neck, liver or kidney cancer. CDR3 amino acids: CASNFARGAYEQYF. The CDR3 DNA follows: TGTGCCAGCAACTTCGCCCGGGGGGCCTACGAGCAGTACTTC.